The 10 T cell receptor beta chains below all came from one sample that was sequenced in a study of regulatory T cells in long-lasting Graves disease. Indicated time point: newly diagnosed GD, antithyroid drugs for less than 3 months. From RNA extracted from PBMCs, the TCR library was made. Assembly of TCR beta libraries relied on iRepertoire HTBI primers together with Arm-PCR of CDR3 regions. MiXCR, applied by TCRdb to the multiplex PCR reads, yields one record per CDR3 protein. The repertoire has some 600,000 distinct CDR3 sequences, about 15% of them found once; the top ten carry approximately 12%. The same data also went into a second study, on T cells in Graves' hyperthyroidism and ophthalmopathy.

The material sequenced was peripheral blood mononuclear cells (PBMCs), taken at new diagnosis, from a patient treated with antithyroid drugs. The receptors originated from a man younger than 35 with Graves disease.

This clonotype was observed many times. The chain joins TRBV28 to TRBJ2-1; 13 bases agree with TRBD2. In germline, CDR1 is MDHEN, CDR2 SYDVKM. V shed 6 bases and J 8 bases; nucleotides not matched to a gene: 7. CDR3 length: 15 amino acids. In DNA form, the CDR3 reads TGTGCCAGCAGACCACTAGCGGGAGGGCCGGATGAGCAGTTCTTC. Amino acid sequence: CASRPLAGGPDEQFF.

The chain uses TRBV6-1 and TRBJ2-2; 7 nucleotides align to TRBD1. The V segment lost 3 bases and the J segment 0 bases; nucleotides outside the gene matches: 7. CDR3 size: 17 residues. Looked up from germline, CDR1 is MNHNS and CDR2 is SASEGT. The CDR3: CASSDWGTEANTGELFF. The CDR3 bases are TGTGCCAGCAGTGACTGGGGGACAGAGGCGAACACCGGGGAGCTGTTTTTT.

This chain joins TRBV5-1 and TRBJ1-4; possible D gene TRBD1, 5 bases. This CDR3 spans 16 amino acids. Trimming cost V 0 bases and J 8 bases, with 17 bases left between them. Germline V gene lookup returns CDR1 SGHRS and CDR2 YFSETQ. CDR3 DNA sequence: TGCGCCAGCAGCTTGGACAGGCACAGCTTCTCAGAAAAACTGTTTTTT. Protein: CASSLDRHSFSEKLFF.

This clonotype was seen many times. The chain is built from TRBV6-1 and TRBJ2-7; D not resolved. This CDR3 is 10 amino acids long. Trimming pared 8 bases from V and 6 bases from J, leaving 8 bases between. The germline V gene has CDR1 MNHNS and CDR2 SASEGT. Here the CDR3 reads CASGESEQYF. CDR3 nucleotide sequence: TGTGCCAGCGGAGAATCCGAGCAGTACTTC.

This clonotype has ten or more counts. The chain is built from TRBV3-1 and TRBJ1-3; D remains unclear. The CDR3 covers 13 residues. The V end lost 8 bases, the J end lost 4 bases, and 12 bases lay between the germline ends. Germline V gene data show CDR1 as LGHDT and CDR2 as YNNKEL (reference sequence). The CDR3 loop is CASAGGGGNTIYF. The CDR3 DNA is TGTGCCAGCGCCGGCGGTGGAGGAAACACCATATATTTT. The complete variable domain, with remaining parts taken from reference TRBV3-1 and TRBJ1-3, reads DTAVSQTPKYLVTQMGNDKSIKCEQNLGHDTMYWYKQDSKKFLKIMFSYNNKELIINETVPNRFSPKSPDKAHLNLHINSLELGDSAVYFCASAGGGGNTIYFGEGSWLTVV.

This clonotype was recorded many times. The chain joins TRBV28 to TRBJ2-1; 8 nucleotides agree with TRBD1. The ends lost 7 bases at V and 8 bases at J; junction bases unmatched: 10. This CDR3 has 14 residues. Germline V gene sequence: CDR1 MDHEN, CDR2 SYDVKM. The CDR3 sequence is CASKAGQGAYEQFF. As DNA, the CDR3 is TGTGCCAGCAAGGCCGGGCAGGGGGCCTATGAGCAGTTCTTC.

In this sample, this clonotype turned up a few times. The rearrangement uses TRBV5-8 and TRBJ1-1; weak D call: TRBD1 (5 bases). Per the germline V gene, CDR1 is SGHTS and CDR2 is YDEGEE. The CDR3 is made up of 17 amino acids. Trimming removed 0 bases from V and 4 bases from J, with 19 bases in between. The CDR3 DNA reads TGTGCCAGCAGCTTGGATAGGGGAGTCATTTCGGTCACTGAAGCTTTCTTT. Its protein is CASSLDRGVISVTEAFF.

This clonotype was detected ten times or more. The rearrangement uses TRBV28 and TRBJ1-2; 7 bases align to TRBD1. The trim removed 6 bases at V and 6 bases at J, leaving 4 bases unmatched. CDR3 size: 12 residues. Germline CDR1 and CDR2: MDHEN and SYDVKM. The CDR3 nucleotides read TGTGCCAGCAGACACGACAGGGATGGCTACACCTTC. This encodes CASRHDRDGYTF.

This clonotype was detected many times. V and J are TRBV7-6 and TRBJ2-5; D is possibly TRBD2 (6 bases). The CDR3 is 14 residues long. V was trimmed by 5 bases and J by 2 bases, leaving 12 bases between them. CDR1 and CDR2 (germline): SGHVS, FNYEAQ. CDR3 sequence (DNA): TGTGCCAGCAGCCTATCGGGGGAACAAGAGACCCAGTACTTC. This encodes CASSLSGEQETQYF. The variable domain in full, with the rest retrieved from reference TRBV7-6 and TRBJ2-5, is GAGVSQSPRYKVTKRGQDVALRCDPISGHVSLYWYRQALGQGPEFLTYFNYEAQQDKSGLPNDRFSAERPEGSISTLTIQRTEQRDSAMYRCASSLSGEQETQYFGPGTRLLVL.

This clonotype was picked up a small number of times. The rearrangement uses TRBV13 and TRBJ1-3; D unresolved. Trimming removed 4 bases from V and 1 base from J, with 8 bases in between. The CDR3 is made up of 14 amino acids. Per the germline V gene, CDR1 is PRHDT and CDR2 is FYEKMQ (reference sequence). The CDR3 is CASSSRKSGNTIYF. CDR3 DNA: TGTGCCAGCAGCTCCCGGAAATCTGGAAACACCATATATTTT.